The sequence of this T cell receptor beta chain was determined in a study of T cells in Graves' hyperthyroidism and ophthalmopathy. Using RNA transcripts as the source, TCR beta CDR3 regions were amplified. The HTBI primer set drove a first-round RT-PCR of the TCR CDR3. TCRdb re-analysed the multiplex PCR reads in MiXCR, keeping a single row per CDR3 protein. The sample lists around 400,000 distinct CDR3 sequences, 25% seen once, with less than 75% in the top ten. Germline CDR1 is MRHNA and CDR2 is SNTAGT. CDR3 length equals 12 residues. Trimming removed 5 bases from V and 4 bases from J, with 9 bases in between. In this sample, this clonotype turned up once.

What was sequenced was blood. The rearrangement links TRBV6-4 to TRBJ2-7; D ambiguous. This sequence was found in a man aged 45-60 years with Graves' hyperthyroidism. CDR3 loop: CASSSLVYEQYF. CDR3 nucleotides: TGTGCCAGCAGTTCACTGGTTTACGAGCAGTACTTC.